Listed here are 25 T cell receptor beta chains from one sample, sequenced in a study of cytomegalovirus exposure and HLA in healthy donors. The primer mix had 60 Vbeta and 13 Jbeta primers. Libraries were prepared by immunoSEQ multiplex PCR; TCRdb keeps only in-frame clonotypes and omits some of them. The sample lists around 200,000 clones, roughly four fifths occurring once. Source material: PBMCs. The receptor source for this set is a woman between 40 and 55 years old in good health and CMV-seronegative.

The chain couples TRBV7-9 to TRBJ1-1; tentative D call: TRBD1 (5 bases). Germline V gives CDR1 SEHNR, CDR2 FQNEAQ (reference sequence). This CDR3 has 15 amino acids. The V end lost 4 bases, the J end lost 1 base, and 13 bases lay between the germline ends. CDR3 bases: TGTGCCAGCAGCTCCGACAGCCTGGGGAACACTGAAGCTTTCTTT. Translated: CASSSDSLGNTEAFF.

J is TRBJ2-1 and V is TRBV7-8, with D perhaps matching TRBD2 (5 bases). The CDR3 spans 14 residues. V shed 6 bases and J shed 10 bases, with 19 bases lying between them. Germline CDR1 reads SGHVS; CDR2 reads FQNEAQ. The CDR3 reads CASSLLVFSPEQFF. Written as DNA, the CDR3 is TGTGCCAGCAGTTTACTAGTGTTTTCCCCCGAGCAGTTCTTC.

This sequence joins TRBV29-1 and TRBJ1-1; D might be TRBD1 (6 bases). CDR1 is SQVTM, CDR2 ANQGSEA, per germline. The CDR3 is made up of 12 amino acids. V was clipped by 7 bases and J by 1 base, with 10 bases between them. DNA of the CDR3: TGCAGCGACCTACAGGGGAACACTGAAGCTTTCTTT. Amino acids: CSDLQGNTEAFF.

The chain uses TRBV7-2 and TRBJ1-3; D uncertain. The V end was cut by 5 bases, the J end by 2 bases, with 16 bases between. Per the germline V gene, CDR1 is SGHTA and CDR2 is FQGNSA. This CDR3 comprises 16 residues. CDR3 loop: CASSAGVGRTGNTIYF. CDR3 in DNA: TGTGCCAGCAGCGCTGGCGTGGGGAGAACTGGAAACACCATATATTTT.

This clone came up once. This chain's CDR3 is CASSEAFF. CDR3 DNA sequence: TGTGCCAGCTCGGAAGCTTTCTTT. The chain is built from TRBV6-5 and TRBJ1-1; D uncertain. Germline CDR1 MNHEY, CDR2 SVGAGI. V shed 8 bases and J shed 8 bases, with 3 bases lying between them. The CDR3 has 8 residues.

V usage is TRBV28 and J usage is TRBJ1-5, with D possibly being TRBD1 (6 bases). V lost 5 bases, J lost 4 bases, and 21 bases lay in between. The CDR3 sequence is 17 residues long. The germline V gene has CDR1 MDHEN and CDR2 SYDVKM. The CDR3 region is CASSPKRDIFVNQPQHF. The CDR3 region has the DNA TGTGCCAGCAGTCCTAAAAGGGACATATTCGTAAATCAGCCCCAGCATTTT.

The rearrangement uses TRBV7-2 and TRBJ2-2; 13 nucleotides align to TRBD2. V was clipped by 5 bases and J by 1 base; unmatched bases: 1. The CDR3 is 16 amino acids. Germline CDR1 is SGHTA and CDR2 is FQGNSA. CDR3 residues: CASSRTSGGNTGELFF. CDR3 nucleotide sequence: TGTGCCAGCAGCCGGACTAGCGGGGGGAACACCGGGGAGCTGTTTTTT. Drawing the rest from reference TRBV7-2 and TRBJ2-2, the complete variable domain is GAGVSQSPSNKVTEKGKDVELRCDPISGHTALYWYRQSLGQGLEFLIYFQGNSAPDKSGLPSDRFSAERTGGSVSTLTIQRTQQEDSAVYLCASSRTSGGNTGELFFGEGSRLTVL.

The chain links TRBV19 to TRBJ2-4, with TRBD2 matching over 7 bases. Germline CDR1 reads LNHDA; CDR2 reads SQIVND (reference sequence). CDR3 length equals 14 residues. V was clipped by 6 bases and J by 3 bases; unmatched bases: 5. The CDR3 loop is CASRSREGKNIQYF. CDR3 coding DNA: TGTGCCAGTAGGAGTAGGGAGGGCAAAAACATTCAGTACTTC.

The rearrangement uses TRBV5-1 and TRBJ1-4, with D unresolved. CDR1 and CDR2 (germline): SGHRS, YFSETQ. This CDR3 is 15 amino acids long. V gave up 4 bases and J gave up 2 bases, with 12 bases separating them. The CDR3 loop reads CASSTQVGTNEKLFF. DNA of the CDR3: TGCGCCAGCAGCACGCAGGTGGGCACTAATGAAAAACTGTTTTTT.

The rearrangement links TRBV7-9 to TRBJ2-3; the match to TRBD1 covers 7 bases. Unmatched junction bases numbered 5, after V lost 4 bases and J lost 1 base. Germline V lookup: CDR1 SEHNR, CDR2 FQNEAQ (reference sequence). The CDR3 is 15 residues long. The CDR3: CASSSGQRGTDTQYF. The CDR3 DNA is TGTGCCAGCAGCTCGGGACAGAGGGGCACAGATACGCAGTATTTT. Looking up the rest from reference TRBV7-9 and TRBJ2-3 gives the full variable domain: DTGVSQNPRHKITKRGQNVTFRCDPISEHNRLYWYRQTLGQGPEFLTYFQNEAQLEKSRLLSDRFSAERPKGSFSTLEIQRTEQGDSAMYLCASSSGQRGTDTQYFGPGTRLTVL.

The chain links TRBV15 to TRBJ1-5; 9 nucleotides line up with TRBD1. The germline gives CDR1 LNHNV, CDR2 YYDKDF (reference sequence). The ends lost 3 bases at V and 7 bases at J; junction bases unmatched: 1. The CDR3 extends over 13 amino acids. CDR3 region: CATSRDRGQPQHF. The CDR3 DNA reads as TGTGCCACCAGCAGGGACAGGGGCCAGCCCCAGCATTTT.

The V and J genes are TRBV28 and TRBJ1-3; D is possibly TRBD1 (6 bases). V was pared by 2 bases and J by 5 bases, with 13 bases between. This CDR3 is 15 amino acids long. From germline, CDR1 is MDHEN and CDR2 SYDVKM. Here the CDR3 reads CASSLTGKTRNTIYF. The DNA of the CDR3 is TGTGCCAGCAGTTTAACAGGGAAGACTAGAAACACCATATATTTT.

The chain uses TRBV6-1 and TRBJ2-7; 10 positions agree with TRBD1. CDR3 size: 15 residues. After removal of 1 base from V and 2 bases from J, the junction contained 2 bases not matched to a gene. Looked up from germline, CDR1 is MNHNS and CDR2 is SASEGT. The CDR3 nucleotides read TGTGCCAGCAGTGAAGGGGACAGGGGCACCTACGAGCAGTACTTC. This sequence encodes CASSEGDRGTYEQYF.

The rearrangement links TRBV5-4 to TRBJ1-2; the D gene is possibly TRBD1 (6 bases). CDR1 SGHNT and CDR2 YYREEE come from the germline V gene (reference sequence). V was pared by 4 bases and J by 3 bases, with 19 bases between. This CDR3 has 16 amino acids. As DNA, the CDR3 is TGTGCCAGCAGCCCGACCTGGGGAGGGGGGTACTATGGCTACACCTTC. Its translation is CASSPTWGGGYYGYTF.

The chain recombines TRBV5-1 with TRBJ1-2; no reliable D call. Germline V CDR1 and CDR2: SGHRS, YFSETQ. The CDR3 sequence is 16 residues long. V was trimmed by 2 bases and J by 0 bases, leaving 14 bases between them. For the CDR3, the DNA is TGCGCCAGCAGCTTAGGATTTTTGAGGGCTAACTATGGCTACACCTTC. Encoded protein: CASSLGFLRANYGYTF.

This clone occurred once. The V and J genes are TRBV5-1 and TRBJ1-5, with 12 bases aligning to TRBD1. The CDR3 totals 16 residues. Trimming at V came to 4 bases and at J to 5 bases, leaving 7 bases not matched to a gene. CDR1 and CDR2 from the germline V gene are SGHRS and YFSETQ. The CDR3 DNA is TGCGCCAGCAGCCTCGACGGGACAGGGGGCCATCAGCCCCAGCATTTT. It encodes CASSLDGTGGHQPQHF.

The chain carries TRBV6-5 and TRBJ1-2, with D unresolved. The CDR3 length is 11 residues. Trimming removed 7 bases at V and 8 bases at J, with 11 bases between. Germline values: CDR1 MNHEY, CDR2 SVGAGI. The CDR3: CASTSGDGYTF. As DNA, the CDR3 is TGTGCCAGCACCTCCGGAGACGGCTACACCTTC.

This chain links TRBV7-9 with TRBJ2-3, with TRBD2 matching over 10 bases. The CDR3 runs to 16 residues. Germline assignment: CDR1 SEHNR and CDR2 FQNEAQ (reference sequence). J gave up 2 bases and V 8 bases, and 10 bases lay outside the gene matches. The CDR3 DNA reads TGTGCCAGCTCCCCTCCCACTAGCGGGACCACAGATACGCAGTATTTT. Its translation: CASSPPTSGTTDTQYF.

This CDR3 is CASSPDRVGYTF. The CDR3 DNA reads TGTGCCAGCAGCCCCGACAGGGTCGGCTACACCTTC. The chain links TRBV7-2 to TRBJ1-2; 7 nucleotides match TRBD1. CDR1 is SGHTA, CDR2 FQGNSA, per germline. The CDR3 contains 12 residues. Trimming took 5 bases from V and 8 from J; bases not matched to a gene: 5. Complete variable domain (other parts from reference TRBV7-2 and TRBJ1-2): GAGVSQSPSNKVTEKGKDVELRCDPISGHTALYWYRQSLGQGLEFLIYFQGNSAPDKSGLPSDRFSAERTGGSVSTLTIQRTQQEDSAVYLCASSPDRVGYTFGSGTRLTVV.

The chain employs TRBV5-6 and TRBJ1-1; TRBD1 agrees at 8 bases. This CDR3 region has 16 residues. Unmatched junction bases numbered 11, after V lost 4 bases and J lost 3 bases. CDR1 is SGHDT and CDR2 is YYEEEE in the germline V gene. CDR3 bases: TGTGCCAGCAGCCCCCGACAGGGGACACAATACACTGAAGCTTTCTTT. It is translated as CASSPRQGTQYTEAFF. The full variable domain, in which reference TRBV5-6 and TRBJ1-1 provide the parts outside the CDR3, is DAGVTQSPTHLIKTRGQQVTLRCSPKSGHDTVSWYQQALGQGPQFIFQYYEEEERQRGNFPDRFSGHQFPNYSSELNVNALLLGDSALYLCASSPRQGTQYTEAFFGQGTRLTVV.

CDR3: CASSPQGGGTDTQYF. CDR3 sequence (DNA): TGCGCCAGCAGCCCCCAAGGCGGGGGGACAGATACGCAGTATTTT. This sequence joins TRBV5-1 and TRBJ2-3; 8 nucleotides align to TRBD2. The CDR3 has 15 amino acids. J was trimmed by 3 bases and V by 4 bases; bases with no gene match: 7. CDR1 and CDR2 (germline): SGHRS, YFSETQ.

The chain employs TRBV10-3 and TRBJ1-2; D unclear. The CDR3 runs 15 residues. V dropped 2 bases and J dropped 2 bases, with 12 bases sitting between them. CDR1 and CDR2 (germline): ENHRY, SYGVKD. The CDR3 spells CAISEAAAGNYGYTF. The DNA for the CDR3 is TGTGCCATCAGTGAGGCGGCGGCGGGGAACTATGGCTACACCTTC.

The chain combines TRBV19 with TRBJ2-1, with 8 bases aligning to TRBD1. The CDR3 consists of 17 residues. Trimming at V came to 3 bases and at J to 0 bases, leaving 7 bases not matched to a gene. Germline CDR1 reads LNHDA; CDR2 reads SQIVND (reference sequence). This CDR3 reads CASSISGGPSSYNEQFF. In nucleotides, the CDR3 is TGTGCCAGTAGTATCTCAGGGGGCCCGAGCTCCTACAATGAGCAGTTCTTC.

The chain joins TRBV7-9 to TRBJ2-1; 11 positions match TRBD1. J gave up 4 bases and V 3 bases, and 2 bases lay outside the gene matches. This CDR3 is built from 15 residues. Germline V gene lookup returns CDR1 SEHNR and CDR2 FQNEAQ (reference sequence). Here the CDR3 DNA reads TGTGCCAGCAGCTTCGGACAGGGGGCTTACAATGAGCAGTTCTTC. This codes for CASSFGQGAYNEQFF.

This chain uses TRBV13 with TRBJ1-2; 7 bases align to TRBD1. This CDR3 has 15 amino acids. The germline CDR1 and CDR2 sequences are PRHDT and FYEKMQ (reference sequence). J was trimmed by 6 bases and V by 0 bases; bases with no gene match: 7. The CDR3 nucleotides are TGTGCCAGCAGCTTAGGCTTGGGACAGTTACATGGCTACACCTTC. This encodes CASSLGLGQLHGYTF.